This is a list of T cell receptor beta chains from one sample in a study of shared clonotypes between healthy human individuals. Profiled with immunoSEQ multiplex PCR; TCRdb holds only in-frame clones, not every one. The profile shows hundreds of thousands of clones, around 67% of them singletons. Source material: memory CD4+ T cells sorted from blood. The receptors originated from a woman in her 30s in good health. Each CDR3 is given with its conserved first and last residue. Fields, in order: CDR3 protein, V gene.

CASSPRVGHYGYTF	TRBV5-1
CASSSRDRSYEQYF	TRBV6-1
CASSTDAGETQYF	TRBV9
CASHPRANTGELFF	TRBV5-1
CASSLISGSMADTQYF	TRBV11-2
CASSFSGGTQYF	TRBV27
CASKDRLGNQPQHF	TRBV19
CASSKRSTGQETQYF	TRBV27
CASSLDLAGGADTQYF	TRBV11-2
CASSLGLNTGELFF	TRBV5-8
CASSQYNEQYF	TRBV27
CASVVQGGQGEKLFF	TRBV2
CASSRLDSGANVLTF	TRBV11-2
CASHIAGGRNEQFF	TRBV7-9
CASIRDREAGELFF	TRBV4-1
CASSLEGLPTYEQYF	TRBV5-1
CASRTQVAGEQFF	TRBV27
CASSPTGVKDEQYF	TRBV4-1
CASSTGGGTTDTQYF	TRBV11-3
CASSLTGGTEAFF	TRBV7-8
CASSQLIAGTGNYGYTF	TRBV16
CATSSEGQSYEQYF	TRBV15
CASSEGQGVWGTQYF	TRBV19
CASSFAEGQETQYF	TRBV7-7
CASSIGGQLPYGYTF	TRBV19
CASSQLSAGDRVFTGANVLTF	TRBV23-1
CASSLVPSGQANTGELFF	TRBV5-1
CASSDSVNYGYTF	TRBV2
CASSNGLAGYNEQFF	TRBV6-5
CASSGRDRAYEQYF	TRBV27
CASSQHLNQPQHF	TRBV19
CASSLSYRGRKYEQYF	TRBV27
CAAAPSGSYEQYF	TRBV11-2
CASSFWGRGGTGELFF	TRBV11-2
CASSQWTGQETQYF	TRBV7-2
CASSFYRDYEQYF	TRBV28
CASSLRHGTAFSHEQYF	TRBV4-1
CASSPRGGGGFTSEYF	TRBV7-2
CAWSEGNQPQHF	TRBV30
CASSELGGMDEAFF	TRBV2
CSVGPPTDTQYF	TRBV29-1
CASSLGATGTGELFF	TRBV5-1
CAISVERLETQYF	TRBV10-3
CASSQGGLAGSNEQFF	TRBV4-2
CASSWTSGTYEQYF	TRBV2
CASSEVSSSTDTQYF	TRBV2
CASSLGGAGNTGELFF	TRBV28
CASSLGQASYEQYF	TRBV7-9
CASSAPKGYNSEQFF	TRBV9
CASSLGLQGNEQFF	TRBV11-3
CASSQSSRGQETQYF	TRBV23-1
CAWSHPGLGSYEQYF	TRBV30
CASSLEASSYNEQFF	TRBV7-2